A selection of T cell receptor beta chains follows, all from one sample in a study of cytomegalovirus exposure and HLA in healthy donors. The repertoire was sequenced with immunoSEQ multiplex PCR; TCRdb's copy has only in-frame clones and lacks some. The data show over 150,000 clones, roughly nine tenths seen once. Sequenced: PBMCs. The receptors were sampled from a woman younger than 45 in good health and CMV-seronegative. Both conserved end residues are part of each CDR3. A D gene is named only where the DNA matches it firmly. Clone sizes are given selectively: once, few, many, or a class where the clone is expanded.

clone size,CDR3 length,J gene,V gene,D gene,CDR3 DNA,CDR3 protein
-,16,TRBJ2-2,TRBV15,TRBD2,TGTGCCACCAGCAGAGACGGCGGGGGGATGGTCGGGGAGCTGTTTTTT,CATSRDGGGMVGELFF
-,18,TRBJ2-1,TRBV18,TRBD2,TGTGCCAGCTCACCGGCCAGCGGGGGGGCGAGCTCCTACAATGAGCAGTTCTTC,CASSPASGGASSYNEQFF
-,12,TRBJ1-2,TRBV2,-,TGTGCCAGCAGTCCAACTAACTATGGCTACACCTTC,CASSPTNYGYTF
-,15,TRBJ2-7,TRBV27,TRBD2,TGTGCCAGCAGGATTAGCGGGACCTCTTCCTACGAGCAGTACTTC,CASRISGTSSYEQYF
-,13,TRBJ2-3,TRBV2,-,TGTGCCAGCCCGCCAAGGGAGGCAGATACGCAGTATTTT,CASPPREADTQYF
once,16,TRBJ1-3,TRBV6-1,-,TGTGCCAGCAGTGAAGCGCTGGGTGCGGGTGGAAACACCATATATTTT,CASSEALGAGGNTIYF
few,12,TRBJ1-5,TRBV10-3,-,TGTGCCATCCATGGGGGGGATCAGCCCCAGCATTTT,CAIHGGDQPQHF
-,14,TRBJ2-3,TRBV29-1,TRBD2,TGCAGCGGGGGACTAGCGGGAGGCGTGGATACGCAGTATTTT,CSGGLAGGVDTQYF
-,17,TRBJ2-3,TRBV13,TRBD1,TGTGCCAGCAGCTTAGGAGCCCCGGGACAGGGGGCAGATACGCAGTATTTT,CASSLGAPGQGADTQYF
-,16,TRBJ2-1,TRBV7-8,-,TGTGCCAGCAGCCCCCCCGGGGTAAATACCCCAAATGAGCAGTTCTTC,CASSPPGVNTPNEQFF
-,14,TRBJ2-3,TRBV2,TRBD1,TGTGCCAGCAGGGACAGGGGAATCACAGATACGCAGTATTTT,CASRDRGITDTQYF
-,15,TRBJ2-1,TRBV5-1,TRBD1,TGCGCCAGCAGCCCGGGACAGCGGATGGTCAATGAGCAGTTCTTC,CASSPGQRMVNEQFF
-,14,TRBJ2-7,TRBV2,TRBD2,TGTGCCAGCCTAAGCGGGACGGACGGGGCGCGGGGGTACTTC,CASLSGTDGARGYF
-,14,TRBJ2-2,TRBV27,-,TGTGCCAGCAGTTGGGGGACTAACACCGGGGAGCTGTTTTTT,CASSWGTNTGELFF
-,13,TRBJ2-7,TRBV10-2,-,TGCGCCAGCAGTGATGGCAGGACATACGAGCAGTACTTC,CASSDGRTYEQYF
-,16,TRBJ2-3,TRBV9,TRBD2,TGTGCCAGCAGCGTGGGGACTAGCGTAAGCACAGATACGCAGTATTTT,CASSVGTSVSTDTQYF
-,13,TRBJ2-5,TRBV28,-,TGTGCCAGCAGAGTCGGGGTTCAAGAGACCCAGTACTTC,CASRVGVQETQYF